The 11 T cell receptor beta chains listed next were all sequenced from one sample in a study of cytomegalovirus exposure and HLA in healthy donors. Primers for the PCR totalled 60 Vbeta and 13 Jbeta. Sequencing was performed with immunoSEQ multiplex PCR; in TCRdb, only in-frame clones are kept and a portion is missing. Of 150,000 to 200,000 clones listed, approximately 80% are singletons. The sequenced sample was PBMCs. The receptors derive from a female donor in good health and CMV-seronegative.

Of note for this clone: Relative to the germline gene, one junction end is altered; a read error may explain this. This rearrangement joins TRBV7-9 to TRBJ1-2; TRBD1 might be the D (6 bases). The CDR3 loop spans 13 amino acids. Germline CDR1 and CDR2: SEHNR and FQNEAQ (reference sequence). The CDR3 spells CSSSATGMRGYTF. In DNA form, the CDR3 reads TGTTCCAGCAGCGCTACAGGGATGCGGGGCTACACCTTC.

This clone came up a few times. Other DNA sequences from this sample encode an identical CDR3 as well. The rearrangement joins TRBV11-2 to TRBJ2-7; the match to TRBD1 covers 7 bases. Trimming took 1 base from V and 4 from J; bases not matched to a gene: 4. The CDR3 is 14 residues long. Germline assignment: CDR1 SGHAT and CDR2 FQNNGV. This CDR3 is CASSLGQGYYEQYF. The CDR3 DNA reads as TGTGCCAGCAGCTTAGGACAGGGATATTACGAGCAGTACTTC.

V gene TRBV27 combines with J gene TRBJ1-2, with 7 bases matching TRBD1. The CDR3 has 14 amino acids. Trimming took 6 bases from V and 3 from J; bases not matched to a gene: 7. The germline gives CDR1 MNHEY, CDR2 SMNVEV (reference sequence). The CDR3 is CASSRQGDDYGYTF. CDR3 nucleotides: TGTGCCAGCAGCAGACAGGGTGATGACTATGGCTACACCTTC.

V usage is TRBV14 and J usage is TRBJ1-4, with a possible D match to TRBD1 (5 bases). This CDR3 spans 18 amino acids. In germline, CDR1 is SGHDN, CDR2 FVKESK. The V end lost 0 bases, the J end lost 1 base, and 15 bases lay between the germline ends. The CDR3 region is CASSQDDVRARTNEKLFF. The CDR3 DNA reads as TGTGCCAGCAGCCAAGATGATGTCAGGGCGCGAACTAATGAAAAACTGTTTTTT.

The chain joins TRBV6-6 to TRBJ1-2, with a weak D call TRBD1 (6 bases). Germline V CDR1 and CDR2: MNHNY, SVGAGI (reference sequence). The V and J ends lost 4 bases and 5 bases respectively, with 20 bases between them. This CDR3 is built from 16 residues. The CDR3 DNA is TGTGCCAGCAGTTCTATCGGGACACCTAGGGGGTATGGCTACACCTTC. Amino acid sequence: CASSSIGTPRGYGYTF.

J is TRBJ1-1 and V is TRBV11-2; D is possibly TRBD1 (5 bases). Germline CDR1 and CDR2: SGHAT and FQNNGV. The CDR3 is made up of 14 amino acids. V gave up 5 bases and J gave up 6 bases, with 16 bases separating them. The CDR3 DNA follows: TGTGCCAGCAGCCCAACCCGAGACAGCCCTGAAGCTTTCTTT. Protein sequence: CASSPTRDSPEAFF.

The rearrangement uses TRBV5-1 and TRBJ2-1, with TRBD2 matching 10 bases. The CDR3 has 15 residues. Germline V lookup: CDR1 SGHRS, CDR2 YFSETQ. V trimming: 4 bases; J trimming: 2 bases; junction bases outside the gene matches: 3. CDR3 nucleotides: TGCGCCAGCAGCGTCGGACTAGCGGCCTACAATGAGCAGTTCTTC. It translates to CASSVGLAAYNEQFF.

This clone was seen just once. Other nucleotide sequences in the sample specify the same CDR3. The chain combines TRBV7-3 with TRBJ2-2, with D possibly being TRBD2 (5 bases). The CDR3 has 14 residues. Trimming took off 5 bases at V and 2 bases at J, with 9 bases between the two ends. Germline CDR1 SGHTA, CDR2 FQGTGA. The CDR3 DNA reads as TGTGCCAGCAGCCTTGGACTCAACACCGGGGAGCTGTTTTTT. This gives the protein CASSLGLNTGELFF.

The chain recombines TRBV2 with TRBJ2-7; 7 nucleotides match TRBD1. Germline V lookup: CDR1 SNHLY, CDR2 FYNNEI. The CDR3 totals 15 residues. After removal of 3 bases from V and 2 bases from J, the junction contained 7 bases not matched to a gene. As DNA, the CDR3 is TGTGCCAGCAGTGAGTTCCCCACAGGGGCCTACGAGCAGTACTTC. It yields the protein CASSEFPTGAYEQYF.

The rearrangement joins TRBV11-3 to TRBJ2-3; 7 bases match TRBD2. The CDR3 length is 17 residues. With V trimmed by 7 bases and J by 6 bases, 19 bases remained unmatched. CDR1 and CDR2 (germline): SGHNT, YENEEA. CDR3 region: CASTPREVWGGSDTQYF. The DNA for the CDR3 is TGTGCCAGCACTCCCCGGGAAGTGTGGGGGGGGTCGGATACGCAGTATTTT.

Only one count was recorded for this clone. The chain carries TRBV18 and TRBJ2-7, with D possibly matching TRBD2 (6 bases). Germline CDR1 KGHSH, CDR2 LQKENI. V lost 8 bases and J lost 3, with 14 bases in between. This CDR3 is 13 amino acids long. The CDR3 region is CASREWRLYEQYF. The CDR3 DNA follows: TGTGCCAGCCGGGAGTGGCGGCTCTACGAGCAGTACTTC. Supplemented by reference TRBV18 and TRBJ2-7, the full variable domain reads NAGVMQNPRHLVRRRGQEARLRCSPMKGHSHVYWYRQLPEEGLKFMVYLQKENIIDESGMPKERFSAEFPKEGPSILRIQQVVRGDSAAYFCASREWRLYEQYFGPGTRLTVT.